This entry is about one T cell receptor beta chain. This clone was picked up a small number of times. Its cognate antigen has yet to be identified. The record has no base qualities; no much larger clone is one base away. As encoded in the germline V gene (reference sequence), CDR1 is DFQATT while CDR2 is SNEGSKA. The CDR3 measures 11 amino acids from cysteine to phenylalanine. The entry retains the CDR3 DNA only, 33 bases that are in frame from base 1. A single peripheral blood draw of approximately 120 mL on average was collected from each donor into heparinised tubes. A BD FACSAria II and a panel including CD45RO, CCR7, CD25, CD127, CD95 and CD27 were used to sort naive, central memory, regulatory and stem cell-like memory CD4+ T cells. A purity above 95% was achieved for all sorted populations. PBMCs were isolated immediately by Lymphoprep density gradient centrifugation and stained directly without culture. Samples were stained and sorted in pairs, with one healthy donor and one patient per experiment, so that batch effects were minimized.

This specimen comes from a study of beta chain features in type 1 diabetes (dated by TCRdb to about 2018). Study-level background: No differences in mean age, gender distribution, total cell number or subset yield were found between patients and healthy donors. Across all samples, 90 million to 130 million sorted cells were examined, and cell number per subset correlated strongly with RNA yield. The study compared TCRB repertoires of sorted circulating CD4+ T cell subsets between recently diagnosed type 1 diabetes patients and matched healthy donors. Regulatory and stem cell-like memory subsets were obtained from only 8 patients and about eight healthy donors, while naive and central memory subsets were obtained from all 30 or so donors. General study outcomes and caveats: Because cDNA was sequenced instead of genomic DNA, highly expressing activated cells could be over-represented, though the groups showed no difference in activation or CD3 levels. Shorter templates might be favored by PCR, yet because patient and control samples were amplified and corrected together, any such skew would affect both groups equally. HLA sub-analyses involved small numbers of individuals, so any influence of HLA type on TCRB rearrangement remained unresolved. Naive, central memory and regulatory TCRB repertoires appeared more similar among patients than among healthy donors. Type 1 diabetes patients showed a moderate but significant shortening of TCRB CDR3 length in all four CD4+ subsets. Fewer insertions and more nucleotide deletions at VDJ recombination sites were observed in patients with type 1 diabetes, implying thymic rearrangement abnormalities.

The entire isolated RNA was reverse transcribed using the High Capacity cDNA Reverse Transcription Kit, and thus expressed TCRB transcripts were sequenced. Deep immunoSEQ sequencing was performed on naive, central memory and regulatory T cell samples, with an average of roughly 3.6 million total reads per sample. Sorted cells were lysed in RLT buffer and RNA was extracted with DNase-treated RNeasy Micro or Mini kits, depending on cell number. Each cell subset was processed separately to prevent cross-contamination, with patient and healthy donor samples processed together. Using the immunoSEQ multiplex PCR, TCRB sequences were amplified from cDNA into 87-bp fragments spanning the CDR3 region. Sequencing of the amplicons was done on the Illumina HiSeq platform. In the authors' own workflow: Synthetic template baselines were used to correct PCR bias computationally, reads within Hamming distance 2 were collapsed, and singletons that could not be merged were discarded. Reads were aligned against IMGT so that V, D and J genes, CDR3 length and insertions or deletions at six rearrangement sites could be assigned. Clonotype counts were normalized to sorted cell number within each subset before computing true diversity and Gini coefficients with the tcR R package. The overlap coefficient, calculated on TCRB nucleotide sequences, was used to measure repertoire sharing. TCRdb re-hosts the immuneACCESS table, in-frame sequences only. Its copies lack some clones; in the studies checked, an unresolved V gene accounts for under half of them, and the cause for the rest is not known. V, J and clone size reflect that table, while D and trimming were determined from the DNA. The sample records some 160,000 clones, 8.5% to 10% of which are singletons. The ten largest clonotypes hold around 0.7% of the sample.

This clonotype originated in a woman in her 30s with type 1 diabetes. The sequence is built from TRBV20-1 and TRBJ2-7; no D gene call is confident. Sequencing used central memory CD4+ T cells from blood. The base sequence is TGCCAACCGGCGACCCACGGGGAGCAGTACTTC. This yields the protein CQPATHGEQYF.